This T cell receptor (beta chain) was identified during a study of T-cell reconstitution after alpha-beta-depleted transplantation in children. Deletions cut 1 base from V and 2 bases from J, with 9 bases between. The CDR3 runs 14 residues. Germline CDR1 reads SGHKS; CDR2 reads YYEKEE (reference sequence). The authors prepared the TCRbeta library with unique molecular identifiers. TCRdb independently ran MiXCR on the PCR reads; one entry per CDR3 protein. Found here are about 230,000 distinct CDR3 sequences, under 9.5% of them singletons; the top ten hold less than 8%. The V and J genes are TRBV5-5 and TRBJ1-1; no firm D call. This clonotype was obtained from a human donor who donated a stem cell graft to a child with acute lymphoblastic leukemia. This specimen was PBMCs from the stem cell graft donor, taken from the stem cell graft. CDR3 sequence (DNA): TGTGCCAGCAGCTTGCTTCATGGAAACACTGAAGCTTTCTTT. Translated, it gives CASSLLHGNTEAFF.